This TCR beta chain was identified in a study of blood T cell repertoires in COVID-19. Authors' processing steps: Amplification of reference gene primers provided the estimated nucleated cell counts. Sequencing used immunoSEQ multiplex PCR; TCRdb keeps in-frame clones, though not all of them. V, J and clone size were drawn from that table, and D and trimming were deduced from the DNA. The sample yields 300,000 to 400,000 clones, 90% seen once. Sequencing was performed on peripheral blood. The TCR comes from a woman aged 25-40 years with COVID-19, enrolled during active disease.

CDR3 nucleotide sequence: TGTGCCATCAGTGAGGATGTGGGGAGCGGGAGGAAAGAGACCCAGTACTTC. Translating it yields CAISEDVGSGRKETQYF. The chain combines TRBV10-3 with TRBJ2-5; TRBD2 matches at 9 bases. The germline gives CDR1 ENHRY, CDR2 SYGVKD. Unmatched junction bases numbered 10, after V lost 2 bases and J lost 3 bases. This CDR3 has 17 amino acids.